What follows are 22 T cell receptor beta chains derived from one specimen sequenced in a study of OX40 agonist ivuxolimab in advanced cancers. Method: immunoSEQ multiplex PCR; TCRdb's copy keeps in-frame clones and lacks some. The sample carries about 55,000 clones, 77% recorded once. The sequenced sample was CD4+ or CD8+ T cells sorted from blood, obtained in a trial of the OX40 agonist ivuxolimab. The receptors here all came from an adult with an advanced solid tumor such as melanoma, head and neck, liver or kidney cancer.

CDR3 region: CASSLEDAGETQYF. The CDR3, as DNA: TGTGCCAGCAGCTTAGAAGACGCAGGGGAGACCCAGTACTTC. The chain links TRBV7-6 to TRBJ2-5, with TRBD1 as a possible D gene (5 bases). This CDR3 contains 14 residues. CDR1 and CDR2 from the germline V gene are SGHVS and FNYEAQ. Trimming left V 1 base short and J 5 bases short, with 11 bases between.

The CDR3 region is CASSQVGQGIRRAGELFF. The CDR3 nucleotides are TGTGCCAGCAGCCAAGTGGGACAGGGAATAAGAAGAGCCGGGGAGCTGTTTTTT. The chain links TRBV14 to TRBJ2-2, with 9 bases lining up with TRBD1. The CDR3 is made up of 18 amino acids. Looked up from germline, CDR1 is SGHDN and CDR2 is FVKESK. Trimming removed 1 base from V and 6 bases from J; junction bases left unmatched: 12.

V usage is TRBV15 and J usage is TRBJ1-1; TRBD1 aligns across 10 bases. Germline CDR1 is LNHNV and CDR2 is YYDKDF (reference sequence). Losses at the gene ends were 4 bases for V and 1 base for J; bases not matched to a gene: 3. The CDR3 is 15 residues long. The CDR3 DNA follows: TGTGCCACCAGCAAAGGACAGGGGGGGAACACTGAAGCTTTCTTT. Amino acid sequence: CATSKGQGGNTEAFF.

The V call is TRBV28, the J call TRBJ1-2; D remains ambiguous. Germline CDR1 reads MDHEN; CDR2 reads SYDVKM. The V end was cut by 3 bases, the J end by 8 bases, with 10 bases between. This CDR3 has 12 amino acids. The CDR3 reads CASSFRLGGYTF. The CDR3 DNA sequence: TGTGCCAGCAGTTTTCGGCTGGGCGGCTACACCTTC.

The DNA of the CDR3 is TGCGCCAGCAGTCGGTTAACTAGCGGGAGGGAAGAGACCCAGTACTTC. Translation: CASSRLTSGREETQYF. V usage is TRBV5-1 and J usage is TRBJ2-5, with 13 nucleotides matching TRBD2. Trimming removed 5 bases from V and 3 bases from J; junction bases left unmatched: 7. Per the germline V gene, CDR1 is SGHRS and CDR2 is YFSETQ. The CDR3 is 16 amino acids. Drawing the rest from reference TRBV5-1 and TRBJ2-5, the complete variable domain is KAGVTQTPRYLIKTRGQQVTLSCSPISGHRSVSWYQQTPGQGLQFLFEYFSETQRNKGNFPGRFSGRQFSNSRSEMNVSTLELGDSALYLCASSRLTSGREETQYFGPGTRLLVL.

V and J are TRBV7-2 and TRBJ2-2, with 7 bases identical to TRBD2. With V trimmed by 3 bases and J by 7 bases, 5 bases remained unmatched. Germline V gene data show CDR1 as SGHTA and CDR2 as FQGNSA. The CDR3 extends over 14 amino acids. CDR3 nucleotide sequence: TGTGCCAGCAGCTTGGGAGGGCGGAACGGGGAGCTGTTTTTT. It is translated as CASSLGGRNGELFF.

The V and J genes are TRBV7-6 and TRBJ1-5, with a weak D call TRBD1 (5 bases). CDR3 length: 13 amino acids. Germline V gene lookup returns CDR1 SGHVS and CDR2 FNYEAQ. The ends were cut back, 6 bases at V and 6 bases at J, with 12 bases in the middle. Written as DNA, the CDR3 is TGTGCCAGCAGTTTTGCCGGGGGTCAGCCCCAGCATTTT. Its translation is CASSFAGGQPQHF. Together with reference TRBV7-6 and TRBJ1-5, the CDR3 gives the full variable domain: GAGVSQSPRYKVTKRGQDVALRCDPISGHVSLYWYRQALGQGPEFLTYFNYEAQQDKSGLPNDRFSAERPEGSISTLTIQRTEQRDSAMYRCASSFAGGQPQHFGDGTRLSIL.

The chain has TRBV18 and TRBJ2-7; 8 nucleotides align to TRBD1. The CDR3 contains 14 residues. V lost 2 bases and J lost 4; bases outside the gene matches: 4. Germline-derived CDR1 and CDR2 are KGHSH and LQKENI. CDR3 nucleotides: TGTGCCAGCTCACCAAGGACAGGGAAATACGAGCAGTACTTC. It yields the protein CASSPRTGKYEQYF.

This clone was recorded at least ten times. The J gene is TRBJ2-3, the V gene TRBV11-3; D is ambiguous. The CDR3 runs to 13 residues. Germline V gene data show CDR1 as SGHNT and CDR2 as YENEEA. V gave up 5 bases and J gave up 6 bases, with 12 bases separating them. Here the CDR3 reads CASSLLSTDTQYF. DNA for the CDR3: TGTGCCAGCAGCCTACTCTCCACGGATACGCAGTATTTT.

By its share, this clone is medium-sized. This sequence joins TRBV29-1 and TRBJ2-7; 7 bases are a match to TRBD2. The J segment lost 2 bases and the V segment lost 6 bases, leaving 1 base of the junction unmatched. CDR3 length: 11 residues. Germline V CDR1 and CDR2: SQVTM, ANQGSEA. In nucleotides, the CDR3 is TGCAGCGTCCGGGGGGCCTACGAGCAGTACTTC. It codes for CSVRGAYEQYF.

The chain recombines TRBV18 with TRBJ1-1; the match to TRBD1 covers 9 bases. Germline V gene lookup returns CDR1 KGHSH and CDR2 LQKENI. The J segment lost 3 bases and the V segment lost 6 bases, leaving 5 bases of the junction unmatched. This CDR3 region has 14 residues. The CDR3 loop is CASSRQGGDTEAFF. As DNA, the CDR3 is TGTGCCAGCTCCCGACAGGGGGGGGACACTGAAGCTTTCTTT.

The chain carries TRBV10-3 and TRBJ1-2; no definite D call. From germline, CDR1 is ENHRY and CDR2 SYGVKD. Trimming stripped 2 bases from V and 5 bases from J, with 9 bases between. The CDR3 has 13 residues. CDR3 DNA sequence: TGTGCCATCAGTGAGGATTGGAATTATGGCTACACCTTC. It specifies CAISEDWNYGYTF.

In DNA, the CDR3 is TGTGCCAGCAGCAAACATTGGGAGGATACCTACGAGCAGTACTTC. Protein: CASSKHWEDTYEQYF. The J gene is TRBJ2-7, the V gene TRBV21-1; the DNA was not used to check the table's D call, TRBD2. TRBV21-1 is a pseudogene. This CDR3 region has 15 residues.

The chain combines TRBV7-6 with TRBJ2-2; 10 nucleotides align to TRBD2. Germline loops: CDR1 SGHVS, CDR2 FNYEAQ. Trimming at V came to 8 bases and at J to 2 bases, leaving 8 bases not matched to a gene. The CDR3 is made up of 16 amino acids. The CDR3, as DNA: TGTGCCAGCCAAGGGCTAGCGGGAGTTAACACCGGGGAGCTGTTTTTT. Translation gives CASQGLAGVNTGELFF. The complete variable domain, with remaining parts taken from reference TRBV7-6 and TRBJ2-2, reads GAGVSQSPRYKVTKRGQDVALRCDPISGHVSLYWYRQALGQGPEFLTYFNYEAQQDKSGLPNDRFSAERPEGSISTLTIQRTEQRDSAMYRCASQGLAGVNTGELFFGEGSRLTVL.

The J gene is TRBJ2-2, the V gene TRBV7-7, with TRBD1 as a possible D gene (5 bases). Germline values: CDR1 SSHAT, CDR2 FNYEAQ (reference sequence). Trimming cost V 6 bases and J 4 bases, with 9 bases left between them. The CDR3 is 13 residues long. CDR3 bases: TGTGCCAGCAGTTCAGGGCCCACCGGGGAGCTGTTTTTT. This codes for CASSSGPTGELFF. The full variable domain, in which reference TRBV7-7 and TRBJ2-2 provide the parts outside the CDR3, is GAGVSQSPRYKVTKRGQDVTLRCDPISSHATLYWYQQALGQGPEFLTYFNYEAQPDKSGLPSDRFSAERPEGSISTLTIQRTEQRDSAMYRCASSSGPTGELFFGEGSRLTVL.

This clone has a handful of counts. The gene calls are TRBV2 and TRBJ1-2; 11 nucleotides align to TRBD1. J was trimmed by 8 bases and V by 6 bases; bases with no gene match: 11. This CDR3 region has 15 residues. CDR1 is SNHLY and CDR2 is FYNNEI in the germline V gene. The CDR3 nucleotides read TGTGCCAGCAGCGAGGACAGGGGGCGTGGGGAGGGCTACACCTTC. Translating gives CASSEDRGRGEGYTF.

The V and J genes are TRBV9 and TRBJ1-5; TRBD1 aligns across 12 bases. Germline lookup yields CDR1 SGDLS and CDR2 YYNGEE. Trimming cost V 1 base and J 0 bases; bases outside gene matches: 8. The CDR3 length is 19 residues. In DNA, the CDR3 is TGTGCCAGCAGCGTATCCGGGACAGGGGGCCACTATAGCAATCAGCCCCAGCATTTT. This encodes CASSVSGTGGHYSNQPQHF.

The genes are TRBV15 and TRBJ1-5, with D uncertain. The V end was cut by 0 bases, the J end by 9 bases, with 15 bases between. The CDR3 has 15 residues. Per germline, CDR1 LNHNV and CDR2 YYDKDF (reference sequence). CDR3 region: CATSRDTATGRPQHF. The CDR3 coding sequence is TGTGCCACCAGCAGAGACACAGCGACCGGCCGGCCCCAGCATTTT. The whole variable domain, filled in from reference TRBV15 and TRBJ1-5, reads DAMVIQNPRYQVTQFGKPVTLSCSQTLNHNVMYWYQQKSSQAPKLLFHYYDKDFNNEADTPDNFQSRRPNTSFCFLDIRSPGLGDTAMYLCATSRDTATGRPQHFGDGTRLSIL.

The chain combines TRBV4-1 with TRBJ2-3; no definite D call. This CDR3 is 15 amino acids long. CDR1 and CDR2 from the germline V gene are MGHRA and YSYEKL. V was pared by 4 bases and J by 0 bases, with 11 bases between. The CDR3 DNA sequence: TGCGCCAGCAGCCGTGGCCTTACTAGCACAGATACGCAGTATTTT. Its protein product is CASSRGLTSTDTQYF.

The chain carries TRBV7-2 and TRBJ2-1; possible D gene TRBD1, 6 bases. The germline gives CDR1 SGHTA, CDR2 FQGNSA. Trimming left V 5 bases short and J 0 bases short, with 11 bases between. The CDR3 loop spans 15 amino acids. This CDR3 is CASSRGLSSYNEQFF. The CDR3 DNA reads TGTGCCAGCAGCAGGGGGTTGAGCTCCTACAATGAGCAGTTCTTC.

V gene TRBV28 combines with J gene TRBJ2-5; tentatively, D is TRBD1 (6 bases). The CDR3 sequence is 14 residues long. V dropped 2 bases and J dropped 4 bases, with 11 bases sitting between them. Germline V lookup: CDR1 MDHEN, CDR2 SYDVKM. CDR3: CASSLGGWGETQYF. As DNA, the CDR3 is TGTGCCAGCAGTTTAGGGGGCTGGGGAGAGACCCAGTACTTC. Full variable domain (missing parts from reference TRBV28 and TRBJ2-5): DVKVTQSSRYLVKRTGEKVFLECVQDMDHENMFWYRQDPGLGLRLIYFSYDVKMKEKGDIPEGYSVSREKKERFSLILESASTNQTSMYLCASSLGGWGETQYFGPGTRLLVL.

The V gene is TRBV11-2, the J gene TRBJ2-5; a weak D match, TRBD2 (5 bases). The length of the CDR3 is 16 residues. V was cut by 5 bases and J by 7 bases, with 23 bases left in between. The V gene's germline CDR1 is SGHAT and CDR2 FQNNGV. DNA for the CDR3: TGTGCCAGCAGCCTCGTAGCGACGGGCCGAGGAGGGACCCAGTACTTC. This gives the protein CASSLVATGRGGTQYF.